This T cell receptor beta chain was sequenced for a study of T cell changes during pregnancy in multiple sclerosis. Profiled with immunoSEQ multiplex PCR; TCRdb holds only in-frame clones, not every one. This table has under 90,000 clones, under 95% appearing once. From germline, CDR1 is MDHEN and CDR2 SYDVKM. The CDR3 covers 12 residues. J lost 5 bases, V lost 9 bases, and 4 bases had no gene match. The J gene is TRBJ1-2, the V gene TRBV28, with 9 bases lining up with TRBD1. The sequence came from a female donor in good health, enrolled as a control in a pregnancy study. The sample consisted of peripheral blood, taken in the second trimester of pregnancy. CDR3 DNA: TGTGCCAGTCGGACAGGGGAGTATGGCTACACCTTC. Its translation is CASRTGEYGYTF.